The sample holds one count of the clone carrying this T cell receptor beta chain. The CDR3 totals 16 residues. Germline V gene data show CDR1 as KGHSH and CDR2 as LQKENI. With V trimmed by 1 base and J by 4 bases, 8 bases remained unmatched. TCRdb's copy holds only in-frame clones and misses some; the assay was immunoSEQ multiplex PCR. Of 300,000 to 350,000 clones in the sample, around 89% were seen once. This specimen comes from a study of blood T cell repertoires in COVID-19. A Seattle source enrolled patients during active infection and followed them longitudinally. The TCR was taken from a woman under 40 with COVID-19, enrolled during active disease. This sequence joins TRBV18 and TRBJ1-2, with 8 bases aligning to TRBD1. Sequenced input: peripheral blood. CDR3 DNA: TGTGCCAGCTCACCACTACCGGACAGGGCTGGCTATGGCTACACCTTC. This translates into CASSPLPDRAGYGYTF.